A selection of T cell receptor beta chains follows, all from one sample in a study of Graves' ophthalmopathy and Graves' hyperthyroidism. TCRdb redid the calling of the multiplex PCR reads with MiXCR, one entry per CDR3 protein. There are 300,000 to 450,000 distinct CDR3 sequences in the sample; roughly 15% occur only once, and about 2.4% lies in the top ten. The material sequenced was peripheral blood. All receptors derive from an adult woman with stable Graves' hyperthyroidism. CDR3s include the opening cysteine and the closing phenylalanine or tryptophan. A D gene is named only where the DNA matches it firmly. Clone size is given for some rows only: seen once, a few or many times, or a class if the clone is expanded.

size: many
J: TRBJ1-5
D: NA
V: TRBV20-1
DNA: TGCAGTGCTTTAAGGGGAAATCAGCCCCAGCATTTT
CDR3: CSALRGNQPQHF

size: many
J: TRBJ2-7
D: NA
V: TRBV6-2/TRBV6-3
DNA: TGTGCCAGCAGTAACGACACCTACGAGCAGTACTTC
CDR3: CASSNDTYEQYF

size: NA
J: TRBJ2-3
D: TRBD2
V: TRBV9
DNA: TGTGCCAGCAGCGTGTGGCGGGAGGGTAGCACAGATACGCAGTATTTT
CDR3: CASSVWREGSTDTQYF

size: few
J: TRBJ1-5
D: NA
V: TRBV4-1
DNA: TGCGCCAGCAGCCAAGTTGCCGGGCATCAGCCCCAGCATTTT
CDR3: CASSQVAGHQPQHF

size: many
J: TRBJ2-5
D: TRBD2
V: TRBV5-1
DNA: TGCGCCAGCAGCTTGAGTTTGCTAGCGGGAGGGGCCGAGGAGACCCAGTACTTC
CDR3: CASSLSLLAGGAEETQYF

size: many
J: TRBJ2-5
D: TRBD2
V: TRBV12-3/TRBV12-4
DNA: TGTGCCGGCAGTTCTACCATCGGGCTAGCGGAAGAAACCCAGTACTTC
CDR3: CAGSSTIGLAEETQYF

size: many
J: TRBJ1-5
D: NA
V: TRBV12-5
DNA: TGTGCTAGTGGTTTGGTTGAAGAGGATCTGCAGCCCCAGCATTTT
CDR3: CASGLVEEDLQPQHF

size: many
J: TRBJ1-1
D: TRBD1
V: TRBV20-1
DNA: TGCAGTGCTAGAGAGATCGGGACAGGAGACGCTGAAGCTTTCTTT
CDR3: CSAREIGTGDAEAFF

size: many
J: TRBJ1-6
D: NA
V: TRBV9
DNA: TGTGCCAGCAGCGTAGATTATCCCAATAGTTCACCCCTCCACTTT
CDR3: CASSVDYPNSSPLHF

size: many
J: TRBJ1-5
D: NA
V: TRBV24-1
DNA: TGTGCCACCAGTGATTCCCAAGGTCAGCCCCAGCATTTT
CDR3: CATSDSQGQPQHF

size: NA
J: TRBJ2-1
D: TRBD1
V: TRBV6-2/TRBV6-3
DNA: TGTGCCAGCAGTAAGACGACAGGGGCGAGTGAGCAGTTCTTC
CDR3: CASSKTTGASEQFF

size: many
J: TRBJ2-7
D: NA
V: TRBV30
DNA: TGTGCCTGGAGTGTAGGGGGAGCCTACGAGCAGTACTTC
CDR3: CAWSVGGAYEQYF

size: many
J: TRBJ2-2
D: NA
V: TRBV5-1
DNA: TGCGCCAGCAGCTTGGGAAGGGCAAACACCGGGGAGCTGTTTTTT
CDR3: CASSLGRANTGELFF

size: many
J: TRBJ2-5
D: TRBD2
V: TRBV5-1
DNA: TGCGCCAGCAGCTTGGGAATTACTAGCGGGATGGAGACCCAGTACTTC
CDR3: CASSLGITSGMETQYF

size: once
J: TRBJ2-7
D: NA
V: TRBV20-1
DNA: TGCAGTGCTAGAGATGTAGGGAAAGACTACGAGCAGTACTTC
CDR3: CSARDVGKDYEQYF

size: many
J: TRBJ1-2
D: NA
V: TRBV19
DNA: TGTGCCAGTAGTACCGACGGCGTTAATCGCTACACCTTC
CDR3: CASSTDGVNRYTF

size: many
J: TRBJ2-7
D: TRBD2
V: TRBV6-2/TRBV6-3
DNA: TGTGCCAGCAGTTACTCAGCCGACGCGGGAGACTACGAGCAGTACTTC
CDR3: CASSYSADAGDYEQYF

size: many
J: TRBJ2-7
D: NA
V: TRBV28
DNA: TGTGCCAGCAGTTTCCACAGGGGGGGTTACGAGCAGTACTTC
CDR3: CASSFHRGGYEQYF

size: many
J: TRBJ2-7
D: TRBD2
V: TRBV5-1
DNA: TGCGCCAGCAGCTTGGCCGGGACTAGCGGAACCTACGAGCAGTACTTC
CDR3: CASSLAGTSGTYEQYF

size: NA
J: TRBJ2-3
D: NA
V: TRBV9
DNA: TGTGCCAGCAGCGTAAAGGGTCAACACGCAGATACGCAGTATTTT
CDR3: CASSVKGQHADTQYF

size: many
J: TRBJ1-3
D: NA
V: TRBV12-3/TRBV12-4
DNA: TGTGCCAGCGGGCGGCCGATCTCTGGAAACACCATATATTTT
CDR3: CASGRPISGNTIYF

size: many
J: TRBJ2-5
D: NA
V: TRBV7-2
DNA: TGTGCCAGCAGCTTAAATAGCCCGGAGACCCAGTACTTC
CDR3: CASSLNSPETQYF

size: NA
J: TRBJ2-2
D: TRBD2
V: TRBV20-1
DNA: TGCAGTGCCCAAAAGGGAGCGGGAGCCAACACCGGGGAGCTGTTTTTT
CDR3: CSAQKGAGANTGELFF

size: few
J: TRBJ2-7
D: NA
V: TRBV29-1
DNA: TGCAGCGCCACGCGTCTCGGGGGCCCTTCCTACGAGCAGTACTTC
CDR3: CSATRLGGPSYEQYF

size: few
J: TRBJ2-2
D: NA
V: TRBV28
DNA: TGTGCCAGCAGTTCCGTTTACTGGGGAAACACCGGGGAGCTGTTTTTT
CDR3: CASSSVYWGNTGELFF

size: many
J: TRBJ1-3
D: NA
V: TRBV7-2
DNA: TGTGCCAGCAGTTCACCGCTCAGAAGGTCCTCTGGAAACACCATATATTTT
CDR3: CASSSPLRRSSGNTIYF

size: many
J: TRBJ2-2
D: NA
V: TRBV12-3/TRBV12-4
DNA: TGTGCCAGCAGTTTGGGCCTAACTACCGGGGAGCTGTTTTTT
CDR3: CASSLGLTTGELFF

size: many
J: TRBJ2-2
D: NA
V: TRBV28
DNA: TGTGCCAGCAGTTTGTCTGGGTGGACCGGGGAGCTGTTTTTT
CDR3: CASSLSGWTGELFF

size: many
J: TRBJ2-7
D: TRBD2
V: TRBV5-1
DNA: TGCGCCAGCAGCCGAAGGACTAGTTCAACTTTAGAGCAGTACTTC
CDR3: CASSRRTSSTLEQYF

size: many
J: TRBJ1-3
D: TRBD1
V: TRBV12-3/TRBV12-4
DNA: TGTGCCAGCAGTCTTTATCGGGACAGGGTCTCTGGAAACACCATATATTTT
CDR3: CASSLYRDRVSGNTIYF

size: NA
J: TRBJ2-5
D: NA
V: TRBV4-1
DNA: TGCGCCAGCAGCCCTAATCAGGGAGGCAGTGAGACCCAGTACTTC
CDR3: CASSPNQGGSETQYF

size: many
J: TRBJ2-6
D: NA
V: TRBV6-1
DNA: TGTGCCAGCATGAGGGGACCCGGGGCCAACGTCCTGACTTTC
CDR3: CASMRGPGANVLTF

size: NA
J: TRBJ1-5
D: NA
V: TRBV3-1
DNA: TGTGCCAGCAGCCAAGATGGCAGTAACAGAAGCAATCAGCCCCAGCATTTT
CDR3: CASSQDGSNRSNQPQHF

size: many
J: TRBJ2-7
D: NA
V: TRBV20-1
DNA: TGCAGTGCTAATCCCCAGACGGACTATAGCTCCTACGAGCAGTACTTC
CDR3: CSANPQTDYSSYEQYF

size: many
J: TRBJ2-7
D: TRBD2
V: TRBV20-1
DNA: TGCAGTGCTAGAGATGCGGGAGGTGGCTACGAGCAGTACTTC
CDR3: CSARDAGGGYEQYF

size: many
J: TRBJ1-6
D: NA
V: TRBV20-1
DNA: TGCAGTGTTCGGGACCCGACTCCATATAATTCACCCCTCCACTTT
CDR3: CSVRDPTPYNSPLHF

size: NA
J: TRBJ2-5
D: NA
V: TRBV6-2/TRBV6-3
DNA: TGTGCCAGCAGTTACCAACCGCTTAGAGGTCCAGAGACCCAGTACTTC
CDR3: CASSYQPLRGPETQYF

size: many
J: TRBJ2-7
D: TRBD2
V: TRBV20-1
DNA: TGCAGTGCCGCGAGGACTAGCGGGGGGGTCTACGAGCAGTACTTC
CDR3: CSAARTSGGVYEQYF

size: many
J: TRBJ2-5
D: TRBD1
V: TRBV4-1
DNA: TGCGCCAGCAGCCATCATGTCAGGGGGCTGGGGGAGACCCAGTACTTC
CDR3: CASSHHVRGLGETQYF

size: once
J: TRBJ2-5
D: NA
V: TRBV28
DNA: TGTGCCAGCAGTTCGACGGAACGGGAGACCCAGTACTTC
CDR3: CASSSTERETQYF

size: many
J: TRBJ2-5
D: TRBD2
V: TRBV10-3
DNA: TGTGCCATCAGTGTGGGCCTAGCGGGTTTTACGGAGACCCAGTACTTC
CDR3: CAISVGLAGFTETQYF